These 25 T cell receptor beta chains were all obtained from the same sample, sequenced in a study of blood T cells in healthy people across ages. Together with a sample-barcoded 5' primer, a J-beta primer mix was included in a second PCR lasting about 6 to 11 cycles. Each CDR3 protein is one row after TCRdb ran MiXCR on the 5' RACE reads. Of about 680,000 distinct CDR3 sequences listed, roughly 50% are singletons. Sequenced sample: blood. Every receptor here comes from a woman aged 55-70 years in good health.

This clonotype was seen ten or more times. The CDR3 nucleotides are TGTGCCAGCAGTTACTCGATCGACCCCGGGGTTAGGGACACAGATACGCAGTATTTT. This translates into CASSYSIDPGVRDTDTQYF. The V call is TRBV6-2 or TRBV6-3, the J call TRBJ2-3; a possible D gene is TRBD2 (5 bases). This CDR3 comprises 19 residues. V lost 0 bases and J lost 2, with 21 bases in between. Germline CDR1 MNHEY, CDR2 SVGEGT.

This clonotype was recorded many times. This sequence joins TRBV10-3 and TRBJ1-6, with D possibly being TRBD1 (6 bases). Trimming left V 3 bases short and J 7 bases short, with 10 bases between. The length of the CDR3 is 14 residues. Germline V gene sequence: CDR1 ENHRY, CDR2 SYGVKD. CDR3 loop: CAISEARGNSPLHF. The CDR3 nucleotides are TGTGCCATCAGTGAAGCAAGGGGGAATTCACCCCTCCACTTT.

The V gene is TRBV30, the J gene TRBJ2-4, with TRBD2 matching 13 bases. The end of the DNA fits TRBJ2-7 better, so the J call may be wrong. Germline-derived CDR1 and CDR2 are GTSNPN and SVGIG (reference sequence). There are 20 residues in the CDR3. The CDR3 protein is CAWDLTTGTSGIKRLYEQYF. The CDR3 bases are TGTGCCTGGGACTTAACCACCGGGACTAGCGGGATAAAAAGGCTCTACGAGCAGTACTTC.

The V and J genes are TRBV20-1 and TRBJ1-6; TRBD1 agrees at 8 bases. This CDR3 region has 14 residues. Germline V gives CDR1 DFQATT, CDR2 SNEGSKA (reference sequence). J was trimmed by 7 bases and V by 5 bases; bases with no gene match: 7. The CDR3 DNA sequence: TGCAGTGCTCGGTGGACAGGGTTGAATTCACCCCTCCACTTT. Translated, it gives CSARWTGLNSPLHF.

This clonotype was observed a handful of times. The V call is TRBV20-1, the J call TRBJ2-7; 8 bases line up with TRBD2. The CDR3 extends over 14 amino acids. Germline loops: CDR1 DFQATT, CDR2 SNEGSKA (reference sequence). V shed 5 bases, J shed 2 bases, and the junction held 8 bases outside the gene matches. The CDR3 DNA reads as TGCAGTGCTGGTCCCGAGACTAGCGCCTACGAGCAGTACTTC. Translation: CSAGPETSAYEQYF.

The chain is built from TRBV20-1 and TRBJ2-3, with D unclear. V lost 6 bases, J lost 2 bases, and 18 bases lay in between. The CDR3 runs to 15 residues. Germline CDR1 is DFQATT and CDR2 is SNEGSKA (reference sequence). The CDR3 nucleotides read TGCAGTGCGATACACCAGAGCACCAACACAGATACGCAGTATTTT. Encoded protein: CSAIHQSTNTDTQYF.

Note on this clonotype: At one end the junction does not follow the germline gene, possibly because of a read error. The chain joins TRBV4-3 to TRBJ2-1, with a weak D call TRBD2 (6 bases). The J call may be wrong; the DNA end is better matched by TRBJ2-7. The germline V gene encodes CDR1 LGHNA and CDR2 YSLEER. CDR3 length: 14 amino acids. This CDR3 is CASGQQEGPYQQYF. The CDR3, as DNA: TGCGCCAGCGGCCAGCAGGAGGGGCCGTATCAGCAGTACTTC.

The chain has TRBV7-2 and TRBJ2-3, with 7 nucleotides matching TRBD1. This CDR3 comprises 16 residues. After removal of 8 bases from V and 6 bases from J, the junction contained 17 bases not matched to a gene. In germline, CDR1 is SGHTA, CDR2 FQGNSA. The CDR3 loop reads CASAPGPSRGSDTQYF. DNA for the CDR3: TGTGCCAGCGCCCCCGGACCTTCCAGGGGGAGCGATACGCAGTATTTT.

This clonotype was observed a few times. The chain carries TRBV30 and TRBJ2-7; D is uncertain. Germline V lookup: CDR1 GTSNPN, CDR2 SVGIG (reference sequence). V was clipped by 2 bases and J by 3 bases, with 8 bases between them. This CDR3 contains 12 residues. CDR3 sequence reads: CAWSLSHYEQYF. CDR3 nucleotides: TGTGCCTGGAGTCTCTCTCACTACGAGCAGTACTTC. Filled out from reference TRBV30 and TRBJ2-7, the complete variable domain reads SQTIHQWPATLVQPVGSPLSLECTVEGTSNPNLYWYRQAAGRGLQLLFYSVGIGQISSEVPQNLSASRPQDRQFILSSKKLLLSDSGFYLCAWSLSHYEQYFGPGTRLTVT.

The chain links TRBV6-2 or TRBV6-3 to TRBJ2-1; 10 bases are shared with TRBD2. This CDR3 region has 14 residues. Unmatched junction bases numbered 9, after V lost 8 bases and J lost 8 bases. The germline V gene encodes CDR1 MNHEY and CDR2 SVGEGT. CDR3 loop: CASLSGRVAYEQFF. The CDR3 DNA is TGTGCCAGCTTAAGCGGGAGGGTGGCATATGAGCAGTTCTTC.

This rearrangement joins TRBV28 to TRBJ2-2, with TRBD2 as a possible D gene (6 bases). The CDR3 totals 15 residues. Germline V gene sequence: CDR1 MDHEN, CDR2 SYDVKM. V was shortened by 4 bases and J by 2 bases, with 11 bases between the two germline ends. The DNA of the CDR3 is TGTGCCAGCAGTTCCAGTGGACTAAACACCGGGGAGCTGTTTTTT. Its protein product is CASSSSGLNTGELFF.

The rearrangement uses TRBV7-3 and TRBJ2-7; D is uncertain. In germline, CDR1 is SGHTA, CDR2 FQGTGA. The V end lost 2 bases, the J end lost 4 bases, and 12 bases lay between the germline ends. The CDR3 is 14 residues long. The CDR3 region is CASSLSPDSYEQYF. The CDR3 DNA reads as TGTGCCAGCAGCTTATCCCCCGATTCTTACGAGCAGTACTTC.

This clonotype came up a few times. This rearrangement joins TRBV2 to TRBJ2-1; possibly TRBD1 for D (6 bases). The CDR3 has 14 amino acids. Germline V gives CDR1 SNHLY, CDR2 FYNNEI. V lost 3 bases, J lost 6 bases, and 12 bases lay in between. DNA for the CDR3: TGTGCCAGCAGTGACCTGGGCAGGGGCAATGAGCAGTTCTTC. Its protein is CASSDLGRGNEQFF.

J is TRBJ2-5 and V is TRBV5-4; D may be TRBD1 (6 bases). The germline CDR1 and CDR2 sequences are SGHNT and YYREEE (reference sequence). Between the trimmed V and J ends, which lost 3 bases and 1 base, there was a span of 16 bases. CDR3 length equals 16 residues. The CDR3: CASSSPGTRGQETQYF. The CDR3 nucleotides read TGTGCCAGCAGCTCCCCCGGGACAAGGGGCCAAGAGACCCAGTACTTC.

This rearrangement joins TRBV20-1 to TRBJ2-3; TRBD2 is a possible D gene (5 bases). V dropped 3 bases and J dropped 8 bases, with 9 bases sitting between them. The CDR3 contains 11 residues. Germline values: CDR1 DFQATT, CDR2 SNEGSKA (reference sequence). The CDR3 DNA reads as TGCAGTGCTAGTACGGGATTTACGCAGTATTTT. The encoded protein is CSASTGFTQYF.

The chain combines TRBV28 with TRBJ2-7, with 13 bases aligning to TRBD2. The CDR3 covers 18 residues. V was pared by 7 bases and J by 0 bases, with 12 bases of the junction left unmatched. Germline V gene sequence: CDR1 MDHEN, CDR2 SYDVKM. The CDR3 reads CASIPGLAGEATSYEQYF. DNA for the CDR3: TGTGCCAGCATACCCGGACTAGCGGGAGAGGCAACCTCCTACGAGCAGTACTTC.

The gene calls are TRBV3-1 and TRBJ2-7; D possibly corresponds to TRBD1 (7 bases). The germline CDR1 and CDR2 sequences are LGHDT and YNNKEL (reference sequence). V was clipped by 6 bases and J by 5 bases, with 20 bases between them. The CDR3 has 15 amino acids. CDR3 DNA sequence: TGTGCCAGCAGAGCCAGCAGGGGGACTGTCAACGAGCAGTACTTC. Encoded protein: CASRASRGTVNEQYF.

The gene calls are TRBV5-1 and TRBJ2-3, with 8 bases fitting TRBD2. The CDR3 consists of 15 residues. Germline CDR1 SGHRS, CDR2 YFSETQ. After removal of 4 bases from V and 0 bases from J, the junction contained 4 bases not matched to a gene. In DNA form, the CDR3 reads TGCGCCAGCAGCATCGTAGCGGGGAGCACAGATACGCAGTATTTT. Protein: CASSIVAGSTDTQYF.

The chain employs TRBV13 and TRBJ2-3; D remains ambiguous. Trimming removed 1 base from V and 0 bases from J, with 5 bases in between. Germline V lookup: CDR1 PRHDT, CDR2 FYEKMQ (reference sequence). The CDR3 covers 14 residues. This CDR3 is CASSLAQSTDTQYF. CDR3 DNA sequence: TGTGCCAGCAGCTTAGCCCAGAGCACAGATACGCAGTATTTT.

V and J are TRBV7-8 and TRBJ2-3; a weak D match, TRBD2 (5 bases). Trimming removed 7 bases from V and 5 bases from J, with 19 bases in between. The CDR3 is 15 amino acids. Germline loops: CDR1 SGHVS, CDR2 FQNEAQ. CDR3 loop: CASTLRRVPGDTQYF. CDR3 in DNA: TGTGCCAGCACCCTAAGGCGGGTTCCGGGAGATACGCAGTATTTT.

The rearrangement links TRBV20-1 to TRBJ2-1; 14 bases map to TRBD2. Germline values: CDR1 DFQATT, CDR2 SNEGSKA (reference sequence). Trimming took 0 bases from V and 8 from J; bases not matched to a gene: 15. The CDR3 is 19 residues long. CDR3 sequence (DNA): TGCAGTGCTAGAGATGCCGGACTAGCGGGAGGCCTCTATGTCGATGAGCAGTTCTTC. It translates to CSARDAGLAGGLYVDEQFF.

The CDR3 loop reads CSDQSPGSNEQYF. As DNA, the CDR3 is TGCAGTGACCAATCCCCCGGTTCCAATGAGCAGTACTTC. V is TRBV20-1 and J is TRBJ2-5, with unresolved D. V was trimmed by 7 bases and J by 11 bases, leaving 23 bases between them. CDR3 length: 13 residues. CDR1 and CDR2 (germline): DFQATT, SNEGSKA (reference sequence).

The gene calls are TRBV4-1 and TRBJ2-1; D unresolved. V gave up 0 bases and J gave up 6 bases, with 18 bases separating them. CDR1 is MGHRA and CDR2 is YSYEKL in the germline V gene. The CDR3 spans 17 residues. Written as DNA, the CDR3 is TGCGCCAGCAGCCAAGATAAGAATCAACGTCACCTCAATGAGCAGTTCTTC. Translating gives CASSQDKNQRHLNEQFF.

This clonotype occurred a few times. The chain combines TRBV28 with TRBJ2-5; 7 bases match TRBD1. Trimming removed 0 bases from V and 5 bases from J; junction bases left unmatched: 3. This CDR3 spans 14 amino acids. Germline CDR1 MDHEN, CDR2 SYDVKM. DNA for the CDR3: TGTGCCAGCAGTTTATGGGGGACAGTGGAGACCCAGTACTTC. Translating it yields CASSLWGTVETQYF.

This clonotype was seen a handful of times. The chain's CDR3 is CASSRGSSSGANVLTF. The CDR3, as DNA: TGTGCCAGCAGTAGGGGTTCGAGCTCTGGGGCCAACGTCCTGACTTTC. This rearrangement joins TRBV6-2 or TRBV6-3 to TRBJ2-6, with a weak D call TRBD1 (5 bases). Between the trimmed V and J ends, which lost 5 bases and 0 bases, there was a span of 11 bases. The CDR3 spans 16 residues. From germline, CDR1 is MNHEY and CDR2 SVGEGT.